This paragraph covers one T cell receptor beta chain sequence. The data derive from a study of technical replicates of blood from a handful of donors. The protocol was immunoSEQ multiplex PCR, while the TCRdb copy is restricted to in-frame clones and leaves out a portion. The sample has 75,000 to 90,000 clones, around nine tenths seen once. Germline lookup yields CDR1 MGHRA and CDR2 YSYEKL. This CDR3 has 18 amino acids. V lost 2 bases and J 1 base, leaving 21 bases between the germline ends. This clonotype was obtained from a human donor in good health. Sequenced sample: T cells isolated from PBMCs. This chain uses TRBV4-1 with TRBJ2-7; weak D call: TRBD1 (5 bases). As DNA, the CDR3 is TGCGCCAGCAGCCAAAATCCTCATGGGCAGGGCCTATCCTACGAGCAGTACTTC. As protein: CASSQNPHGQGLSYEQYF.